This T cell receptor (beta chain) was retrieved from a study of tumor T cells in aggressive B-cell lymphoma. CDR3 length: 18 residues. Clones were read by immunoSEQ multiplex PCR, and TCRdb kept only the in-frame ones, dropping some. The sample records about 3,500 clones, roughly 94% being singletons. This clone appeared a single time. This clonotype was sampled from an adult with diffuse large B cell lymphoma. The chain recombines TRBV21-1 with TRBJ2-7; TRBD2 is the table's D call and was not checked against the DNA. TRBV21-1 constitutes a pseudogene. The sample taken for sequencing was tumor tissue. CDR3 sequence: CASSAHGGVTSGRYEQYF. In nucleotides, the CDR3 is TGTGCCAGCAGCGCCCATGGCGGGGTGACTAGCGGGAGGTACGAGCAGTACTTC.